The clone carrying this T cell receptor (beta chain) was picked up a small number of times. Roughly 0.5 to 1 ug RNA was reverse transcribed with random hexamers. Across 54 Vbeta and 13 Jbeta, immunoSEQ multiplex PCR amplified TCR beta CDR3. A single record per CDR3 protein comes from TCRdb applying MiXCR to the immunoSEQ multiplex PCR reads. The sample contains 400,000 or so distinct CDR3 sequences, 85% of which appear only once. Bulk CD8+ and CD4+ cells came from magnetic negative isolation; CD8+ TEMRA by FACS. The source of the sample is a study of CD8 T cells in Susac syndrome. The ends lost 5 bases at V and 2 bases at J; junction bases unmatched: 9. The CDR3 has 15 residues. The germline gives CDR1 LNHDA, CDR2 SQIVND (reference sequence).

This receptor was identified in a human donor with multiple sclerosis. The specimen sequenced was CD8+ T cells from PBMCs. V and J are TRBV19 and TRBJ2-7, with 7 bases aligning to TRBD1. CDR3 in DNA: TGTGCCAGTAGTCCTAGGGACAGTGAAGCCTACGAGCAGTACTTC. Its translation is CASSPRDSEAYEQYF.